This T cell receptor beta chain was sequenced for a study of cytomegalovirus exposure and HLA in healthy donors. PCR primers comprised 60 Vbeta and 13 Jbeta primers. TCRdb keeps only in-frame clones here, not all; method: immunoSEQ multiplex PCR. Among under 150,000 clones, under 75% were seen once, and the ten largest hold roughly 2.5%. Germline assignment: CDR1 MGHRA and CDR2 YSYEKL. Trimming took off 1 base at V and 8 bases at J, with 20 bases between the two ends. The CDR3 runs to 16 residues. The sequence came from a woman aged 35 to 49 in good health and CMV-seronegative. The specimen was PBMCs. V and J are TRBV4-1 and TRBJ1-1; a possible D gene is TRBD1 (5 bases). CDR3: CASSQGLSRASLEAFF. DNA for the CDR3: TGCGCCAGCAGCCAAGGGTTATCCAGGGCCTCCTTGGAAGCTTTCTTT.